This T cell receptor (beta chain) came from a study of blood T cell repertoires in COVID-19. Overall study: Sites across the United States, Italy and Spain contributed samples from acute and convalescent COVID-19.

The trim removed 5 bases at V and 8 bases at J, leaving 8 bases unmatched. Germline V lookup: CDR1 SGHTA, CDR2 FQGNSA. The CDR3 has 13 amino acids. Individuals aged about 18 to 100 years were recruited from 24 US areas. Cohorts were based on clinical histories the participants reported. In the original workflow: Counts of nucleated cells, estimated from reference gene primer amplification, were obtained. The assay was immunoSEQ multiplex PCR, and TCRdb's table has in-frame clones only and misses some. V, J and clone size reflect that table, while D and trimming were determined from the DNA. The sample records a few hundred thousand clones, roughly 90% being singletons.

V usage is TRBV7-2 and J usage is TRBJ1-2; 7 bases align to TRBD1. Sequencing was carried out using PBMCs or T cells enriched from blood (not recorded which). This receptor was obtained from a woman aged 25 to 45 who had recovered from COVID-19. The DNA for the CDR3 is TGTGCCAGCAGCGTGAGGACAGGCCAAGGCTACACCTTC. The encoded protein is CASSVRTGQGYTF.